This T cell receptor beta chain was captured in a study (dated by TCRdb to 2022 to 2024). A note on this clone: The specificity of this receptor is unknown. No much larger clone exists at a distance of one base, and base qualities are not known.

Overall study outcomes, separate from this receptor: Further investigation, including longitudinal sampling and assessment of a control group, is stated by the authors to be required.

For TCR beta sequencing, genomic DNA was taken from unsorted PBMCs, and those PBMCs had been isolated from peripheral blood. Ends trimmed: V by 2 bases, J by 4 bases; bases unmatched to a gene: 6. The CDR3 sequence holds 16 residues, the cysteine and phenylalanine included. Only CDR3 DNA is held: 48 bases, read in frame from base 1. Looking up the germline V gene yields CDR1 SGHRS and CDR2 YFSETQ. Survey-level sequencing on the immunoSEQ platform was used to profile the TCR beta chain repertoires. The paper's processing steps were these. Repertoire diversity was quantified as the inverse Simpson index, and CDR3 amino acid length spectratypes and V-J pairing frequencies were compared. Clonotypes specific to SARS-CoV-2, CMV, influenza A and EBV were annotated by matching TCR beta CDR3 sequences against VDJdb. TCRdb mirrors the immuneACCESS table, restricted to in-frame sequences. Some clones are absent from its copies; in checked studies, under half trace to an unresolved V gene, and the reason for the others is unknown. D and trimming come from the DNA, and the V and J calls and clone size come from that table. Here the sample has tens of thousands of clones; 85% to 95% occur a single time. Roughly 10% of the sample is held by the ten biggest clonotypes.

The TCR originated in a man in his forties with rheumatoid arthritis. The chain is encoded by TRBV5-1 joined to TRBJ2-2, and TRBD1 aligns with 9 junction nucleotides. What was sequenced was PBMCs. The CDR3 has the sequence CASSFGQGLITGELFF. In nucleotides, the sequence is TGCGCCAGCAGCTTCGGACAGGGGCTAATCACCGGGGAGCTGTTTTTT.